One sample yielded the 20 T cell receptor beta chains listed below, sequenced in a study of blood T cells in healthy people across ages. A sample-barcoded 5' primer and a J-beta primer mix were used in a second PCR of roughly 7 to 11 cycles. TCRdb re-called the 5' RACE reads through MiXCR, storing one row per CDR3 protein. The sample carries 850,000 or so distinct CDR3 sequences, more than 25% recorded once. Material: blood. The source of these receptors is an elderly woman in good health.

This clonotype was observed a few times. The chain has TRBV18 and TRBJ2-7; TRBD2 is a possible D gene (5 bases). There are 15 residues in the CDR3. Germline CDR1 KGHSH, CDR2 LQKENI. The ends were cut back, 6 bases at V and 1 base at J, with 16 bases in the middle. The chain's CDR3 is CASSERRGVSYEQYF. The CDR3 nucleotides read TGTGCCAGCTCGGAACGACGGGGAGTGTCCTACGAGCAGTACTTC.

CDR3 in amino acids: CASSPRLAGDPTQYF. In nucleotides, the CDR3 is TGTGCCAGCAGCCCCCGACTAGCGGGGGACCCTACCCAGTACTTC. V usage is TRBV7-2 and J usage is TRBJ2-7; 12 bases map to TRBD2. V lost 5 bases to trimming and J lost 10 bases; unmatched junction nucleotides: 12. Germline assignment: CDR1 SGHTA and CDR2 FQGNSA. The CDR3 spans 15 residues.

This clonotype was detected a few times. This chain joins TRBV6-6 and TRBJ1-2, with a possible D match to TRBD1 (5 bases). The germline V gene encodes CDR1 MNHNY and CDR2 SVGAGI (reference sequence). This CDR3 has 14 amino acids. With 6 bases removed from V and 4 bases from J, the gap between germline ends came to 15 bases. CDR3 DNA sequence: TGTGCCAGCAGGTACGCCCGACAGTCCTATGGCTACACCTTC. Protein: CASRYARQSYGYTF.

The CDR3 region has the DNA TGTGCCAGCAGGCAACTCGGCAGTGGGAACTATGGCTACACCTTC. It encodes CASRQLGSGNYGYTF. This chain uses TRBV6-2 or TRBV6-3 with TRBJ1-2; unclear D gene. Germline CDR1 reads MNHEY; CDR2 reads SVGEGT. V lost 6 bases and J lost 2, with 16 bases in between. The CDR3 contains 15 residues.

This clonotype was counted a few times. V is TRBV7-8 and J is TRBJ1-6; D may be TRBD1 (5 bases). Deletions cut 1 base from V and 7 bases from J, with 8 bases between. There are 14 residues in the CDR3. Germline V gene sequence: CDR1 SGHVS, CDR2 FQNEAQ. CDR3 nucleotides: TGTGCCAGCAGCTTAGAGGCAGGGAATTCACCCCTCCACTTT. Translation gives CASSLEAGNSPLHF.

The rearrangement joins TRBV5-1 to TRBJ2-7; tentatively, D is TRBD1 (5 bases). Trimming shortened V by 2 bases and J by 3 bases, and 12 bases separated the two germline ends. In germline, CDR1 is SGHRS, CDR2 YFSETQ. The CDR3 sequence is 14 residues long. Here the CDR3 DNA reads TGCGCCAGCAGCTTCTCGGAACAGGTCTACGAGCAGTACTTC. Its translation is CASSFSEQVYEQYF. Combining the CDR3 with reference TRBV5-1 and TRBJ2-7 gives the whole variable domain KAGVTQTPRYLIKTRGQQVTLSCSPISGHRSVSWYQQTPGQGLQFLFEYFSETQRNKGNFPGRFSGRQFSNSRSEMNVSTLELGDSALYLCASSFSEQVYEQYFGPGTRLTVT.

In its sample, this clonotype was seen many times. V usage is TRBV6-2 or TRBV6-3 and J usage is TRBJ2-1; 11 bases match TRBD2. Trimming at V came to 6 bases and at J to 4 bases, leaving 5 bases not matched to a gene. The germline V gene encodes CDR1 MNHEY and CDR2 SVGEGT. This CDR3 comprises 15 residues. The CDR3 DNA is TGTGCCAGCAGAACTAGCGGGGGAATATACAATGAGCAGTTCTTC. Amino acid sequence: CASRTSGGIYNEQFF.

CDR3 sequence reads: CASSLGTGKGYGYTF. DNA of the CDR3: TGTGCCAGCAGCTTGGGGACAGGGAAGGGGTATGGCTACACCTTC. The genes are TRBV7-2 and TRBJ1-2, with 9 bases fitting TRBD1. J gave up 5 bases and V 3 bases, and 7 bases lay outside the gene matches. The germline V gene has CDR1 SGHTA and CDR2 FQGNSA. The CDR3 length is 15 residues.

This clonotype was counted many times. This chain connects TRBV3-1 to TRBJ1-6, with D maybe TRBD1 (5 bases). The CDR3 extends over 15 amino acids. The germline V and J ends were trimmed by 4 bases and 5 bases, with 12 bases remaining between them. Germline CDR1 and CDR2: LGHDT and YNNKEL (reference sequence). The CDR3 reads CASSPQGLNNSPLHF. The CDR3 DNA is TGTGCCAGCAGCCCCCAGGGATTGAATAATTCACCCCTCCACTTT.

This clonotype was recorded many times. The J gene is TRBJ2-5, the V gene TRBV20-1; TRBD2 is a possible D gene (5 bases). V gave up 7 bases and J gave up 1 base, with 7 bases separating them. From germline, CDR1 is DFQATT and CDR2 SNEGSKA (reference sequence). The CDR3 length is 11 residues. In DNA, the CDR3 is TGCAGTGGCGGGTTCCAAGAGACCCAGTACTTC. This encodes CSGGFQETQYF.

This clonotype was seen many times. J is TRBJ1-6 and V is TRBV27, with TRBD1 matching 7 bases. The CDR3 loop spans 14 amino acids. Germline lookup yields CDR1 MNHEY and CDR2 SMNVEV (reference sequence). V lost 2 bases, J lost 10 bases, and 5 bases stayed unmatched. For the CDR3, the DNA is TGTGCCAGCAGTTTAGAACAGGGGTTATCACCCCTCCACTTT. Its translation: CASSLEQGLSPLHF.

CDR3: CASNPSQYIVTEAFF. The CDR3 DNA reads as TGTGCCAGCAACCCTTCCCAGTATATAGTCACTGAAGCTTTCTTT. The chain has TRBV18 and TRBJ1-1; D gene unclear. CDR1 KGHSH and CDR2 LQKENI come from the germline V gene. V was trimmed by 8 bases and J by 4 bases, leaving 20 bases between them. The CDR3 loop spans 15 amino acids.

The chain is built from TRBV7-2 and TRBJ2-7, with D unclear. The V end was cut by 3 bases, the J end by 5 bases, with 14 bases between. In germline, CDR1 is SGHTA, CDR2 FQGNSA. CDR3 size: 14 residues. CDR3 bases: TGTGCCAGCAGCTTTCAAACTCAATCGGACGAGCAGTACTTC. Its translation: CASSFQTQSDEQYF. Combining the CDR3 with reference TRBV7-2 and TRBJ2-7 gives the whole variable domain GAGVSQSPSNKVTEKGKDVELRCDPISGHTALYWYRQSLGQGLEFLIYFQGNSAPDKSGLPSDRFSAERTGGSVSTLTIQRTQQEDSAVYLCASSFQTQSDEQYFGPGTRLTVT.

This clonotype has just a few counts. The genes are TRBV7-9 and TRBJ1-2, with TRBD1 matching over 7 bases. The trim removed 3 bases at V and 5 bases at J, leaving 12 bases unmatched. The CDR3 has 16 amino acids. Germline lookup yields CDR1 SEHNR and CDR2 FQNEAQ (reference sequence). Written as DNA, the CDR3 is TGTGCCAGCAGCTTTTTCGGGACAGCGGAACTTTATGGCTACACCTTC. This encodes CASSFFGTAELYGYTF.

This clonotype has at least ten counts. The chain is built from TRBV7-2 and TRBJ2-3, with D tentatively TRBD2 (5 bases). Germline V gene data show CDR1 as SGHTA and CDR2 as FQGNSA. The CDR3 sequence is 14 residues long. Trimming stripped 4 bases from V and 5 bases from J, with 13 bases between. CDR3 nucleotide sequence: TGTGCCAGCAGCTCAACTAGTTTTGTAGATACGCAGTATTTT. This translates into CASSSTSFVDTQYF.

Concerning this clonotype itself: A junction end diverges from the germline sequence, so it may reflect a read error. The chain has TRBV12-3 or TRBV12-4 and TRBJ2-3, with D possibly being TRBD2 (6 bases). This CDR3 comprises 15 residues. Here the CDR3 DNA reads TGTGCCAGCAGTTTTAGCGGAGTGGGCGCAGATGCGCAGTATTTT. Protein: CASSFSGVGADAQYF.

A word on this clonotype: A much larger clone sits a single nucleotide away, making a read error possible. The chain has TRBV20-1 and TRBJ2-7; D gene unclear. Germline CDR1 DFQATT, CDR2 SNEGSKA (reference sequence). This CDR3 contains 13 residues. Trimming took off 3 bases at V and 12 bases at J, with 21 bases between the two ends. CDR3 coding DNA: TGCAGTGCTAGCCCTAGACCGCCTGCCGGGCGGTACTTC. Protein product: CSASPRPPAGRYF.

This clonotype was seen many times. For the CDR3, the DNA is TGTGCCAGCAGCCGTATCTCCTCCCATGCAACTAATGAAAAACTGTTTTTT. Translated: CASSRISSHATNEKLFF. V gene TRBV6-1 combines with J gene TRBJ1-4; D is unclear. In germline, CDR1 is MNHNS, CDR2 SASEGT. V was trimmed by 6 bases and J by 0 bases, leaving 17 bases between them. This CDR3 is built from 17 residues.

The table lists this clonotype with many counts. The V gene is TRBV10-3, the J gene TRBJ2-7; D uncertain. Germline V gene lookup returns CDR1 ENHRY and CDR2 SYGVKD. The CDR3 runs 11 residues. V dropped 3 bases and J dropped 7 bases, with 7 bases sitting between them. The CDR3 spells CAISDHEEQYF. In nucleotides, the CDR3 is TGTGCCATCAGTGATCACGAGGAGCAGTACTTC.

The J gene is TRBJ1-2, the V gene TRBV6-5; the match to TRBD1 covers 8 bases. Trimming took 0 bases from V and 1 from J; bases not matched to a gene: 10. CDR3 length equals 18 residues. The germline V gene has CDR1 MNHEY and CDR2 SVGAGI. The CDR3 DNA is TGTGCCAGCAGTTACTCCCCCCTCCAGGGGGCATATAACTATGGCTACACCTTC. This gives the protein CASSYSPLQGAYNYGYTF.